This T cell receptor beta chain was recorded in a study of blood T cell repertoires in COVID-19. In the study overall: PBMCs, B-cell-depleted T cells, or T cells were the source of the cDNA or gDNA that made up the material.

TCRdb's copy holds only in-frame clones and misses some; the assay was immunoSEQ multiplex PCR. The repertoire includes roughly 200,000 clones, around 79% of them detected once, and nearly 6% sits in the top ten. V lost 4 bases, J lost 0 bases, and 10 bases lay in between. This CDR3 region has 14 residues. Per germline, CDR1 LGHDT and CDR2 YNNKEL (reference sequence). This clone was seen a few times. The J gene is TRBJ2-7, the V gene TRBV3-1 (or the pseudogene TRBV3-2); no clear D. The sample taken for sequencing was peripheral blood. The source of this sequence is a woman aged 35 to 49 with COVID-19, enrolled during active disease. The CDR3 here is CASSLSAFSYEQYF. CDR3 coding DNA: TGTGCCAGCAGCCTAAGCGCCTTCTCCTACGAGCAGTACTTC.